In this sample, the clone carrying this TCR beta chain turned up a few times. The time point here: pre-sensitization, week 0. Treatment: therapeutic diphenylcyclopropenone sensitization with weekly scalp DPC. The data originate from a study of human T cells and chemical hapten exposure. Looking at the study overall: For sensitization, 2% DPC was applied to an approximately 2 cm by approximately 2 cm patch of upper inner arm skin. Predominantly women, the patients had alopecia areata, totalis or universalis.

CDR3 size: 13 residues. Germline lookup yields CDR1 KGHSH and CDR2 LQKENI. V was shortened by 7 bases and J by 0 bases, with 7 bases between the two germline ends. One entry per CDR3 protein, called by TCRdb with MiXCR from the RACE reads. The sample consists of roughly 80,000 distinct CDR3 sequences, roughly 15% of them appearing once. The sample in question was whole blood, obtained in connection with sensitization to the hapten diphenylcyclopropenone (DPC). The chain carries TRBV18 and TRBJ1-5, with D hard to call. This receptor was obtained from a woman between 45 and 60 years old with alopecia areata. Some clones in this sample may be carry-over from other donors' samples. Written as DNA, the CDR3 is TGTGCCAGCTTTGCCGATAGCAATCAGCCCCAGCATTTT. It encodes CASFADSNQPQHF. The full variable domain, its missing parts supplied by reference TRBV18 and TRBJ1-5, is NAGVMQNPRHLVRRRGQEARLRCSPMKGHSHVYWYRQLPEEGLKFMVYLQKENIIDESGMPKERFSAEFPKEGPSILRIQQVVRGDSAAYFCASFADSNQPQHFGDGTRLSIL.